This TCR beta chain was profiled in a study of blood T cells in healthy people across ages. The CDR3 has 15 amino acids. V lost 0 bases and J 4 bases, leaving 13 bases between the germline ends. Germline loops: CDR1 SGDLS, CDR2 YYNGEE. Then a second PCR, running about 7 to 11 cycles, was carried out with a sample-barcoded 5' primer and a J-beta primer mix. In TCRdb, the 5' RACE reads were re-called with MiXCR into one record per CDR3 protein. The repertoire holds 1.6 million or so distinct CDR3 sequences, with 30% to 40% as singletons. The sequenced material came from blood. This TCR was sampled from a woman in her twenties or thirties in good health. The V gene is TRBV9, the J gene TRBJ1-2; no clear D gene. The CDR3 nucleotides are TGTGCCAGCAGCGTAGCATTTGCAGATTTCTATGGCTACACCTTC. This gives the protein CASSVAFADFYGYTF. Variable domain in full (rest from reference TRBV9 and TRBJ1-2): DSGVTQTPKHLITATGQRVTLRCSPRSGDLSVYWYQQSLDQGLQFLIQYYNGEERAKGNILERFSAQQFPDLHSELNLSSLELGDSALYFCASSVAFADFYGYTFGSGTRLTVV.